This passage covers 20 T cell receptor beta chains from one sample sequenced in a study of beta chain features in type 1 diabetes. The authors reverse transcribed all of the isolated RNA, so sequencing captured expressed TCRB transcripts. Profiled with immunoSEQ multiplex PCR; TCRdb holds only in-frame clones, not every one. The sample gives 900,000 or so clones, roughly 15% of which show up once; 0.02% to 0.025% is in the top ten. The sample comprised naive CD4+ T cells from blood. These receptors were taken from a woman aged 18-29 years in good health.

This chain connects TRBV20-1 to TRBJ1-1; no reliable D call. The length of the CDR3 is 11 residues. With 1 base removed from V and 6 bases from J, the gap between germline ends came to 6 bases. Germline CDR1 reads DFQATT; CDR2 reads SNEGSKA (reference sequence). The CDR3 nucleotides are TGCAGTGCTAGAGGAAGCGCTGAAGCTTTCTTT. Translating gives CSARGSAEAFF.

In the case of this clone: Other DNA variants within this sample encode the same CDR3. CDR3 in amino acids: CASSQGVSGANVLTF. CDR3 coding DNA: TGCGCCAGCAGCCAAGGCGTCTCTGGGGCCAACGTCCTGACTTTC. The chain recombines TRBV4-1 with TRBJ2-6; unclear D gene. In germline, CDR1 is MGHRA, CDR2 YSYEKL. Deletions cut 1 base from V and 0 bases from J, with 4 bases between. The length of the CDR3 is 15 residues.

The chain is built from TRBV27 and TRBJ1-1, with 9 bases matching TRBD1. CDR1 MNHEY and CDR2 SMNVEV come from the germline V gene (reference sequence). Unmatched junction bases numbered 5, after V lost 6 bases and J lost 6 bases. The CDR3 runs to 13 residues. The DNA of the CDR3 is TGTGCCAGCAGCAACTGGACAGGGGCTGAAGCTTTCTTT. This codes for CASSNWTGAEAFF.

The chain is built from TRBV2 and TRBJ1-2, with 10 bases lining up with TRBD1. Losses at the gene ends were 9 bases for V and 3 bases for J; bases not matched to a gene: 1. The CDR3 is 12 residues long. Germline V CDR1 and CDR2: SNHLY, FYNNEI. CDR3 sequence: CARGQGDYGYTF. In nucleotides, the CDR3 is TGTGCCAGAGGACAGGGGGACTATGGCTACACCTTC. The variable domain in full, with the rest retrieved from reference TRBV2 and TRBJ1-2, is EPEVTQTPSHQVTQMGQEVILRCVPISNHLYFYWYRQILGQKVEFLVSFYNNEISEKSEIFDDQFSVERPDGSNFTLKIRSTKLEDSAMYFCARGQGDYGYTFGSGTRLTVV.

This clone was seen only a few times. The chain links TRBV6-6 to TRBJ1-2; 8 bases fit TRBD1. There are 16 residues in the CDR3. V lost 5 bases and J lost 4; bases outside the gene matches: 12. Germline CDR1 MNHNY, CDR2 SVGAGI (reference sequence). The CDR3 DNA follows: TGTGCCAGCAGTCCAACCGACAGGGGACTAACCTATGGCTACACCTTC. It translates to CASSPTDRGLTYGYTF.

This clone was seen only a few times. The chain has TRBV29-1 and TRBJ1-2, with 7 bases lining up with TRBD1. Germline values: CDR1 SQVTM, CDR2 ANQGSEA. This CDR3 is built from 14 residues. Germline trimming cut 2 bases from V and 4 bases from J; bases unmatched to any gene: 7. CDR3 sequence reads: CSVEFGGGLYGYTF. In nucleotides, the CDR3 is TGCAGCGTTGAATTCGGAGGGGGCCTCTATGGCTACACCTTC.

The chain's CDR3 is CASSLERGQPQHF. The CDR3 DNA sequence: TGTGCCAGCAGCTTAGAGAGGGGTCAGCCCCAGCATTTT. The gene calls are TRBV7-8 and TRBJ1-5; D may be TRBD1 (5 bases). Germline V CDR1 and CDR2: SGHVS, FQNEAQ. The CDR3 is 13 amino acids. V gave up 1 base and J gave up 6 bases, with 7 bases separating them.

This clone was seen a few times. The gene calls are TRBV10-2 and TRBJ2-3, with D perhaps matching TRBD1 or TRBD2 (5 bases each). The CDR3 sequence is 15 residues long. Germline V CDR1 and CDR2: WSHSY, SAAADI. Trimming removed 3 bases at V and 2 bases at J, with 12 bases between. DNA for the CDR3: TGCGCCAGCAGTGATGCGTGGGACCACACAGATACGCAGTATTTT. Amino acid sequence: CASSDAWDHTDTQYF.

The rearrangement links TRBV6-5 to TRBJ2-4; 8 bases agree with TRBD1. Germline CDR1 and CDR2: MNHEY and SVGAGI. The CDR3 runs to 13 residues. J was trimmed by 7 bases and V by 7 bases; bases with no gene match: 6. The CDR3: CASKDRGDNIQYF. Written as DNA, the CDR3 is TGTGCCAGCAAAGACAGGGGTGATAACATTCAGTACTTC.

V usage is TRBV7-3 and J usage is TRBJ2-1, with 15 positions matching TRBD2. The trim removed 6 bases at V and 9 bases at J, leaving 9 bases unmatched. This CDR3 contains 16 residues. The germline V gene encodes CDR1 SGHTA and CDR2 FQGTGA. The CDR3 region is CASRAGGTSGRSEQFF. DNA for the CDR3: TGTGCCAGCAGGGCGGGAGGGACTAGCGGGAGGAGTGAGCAGTTCTTC.

The V gene is TRBV10-3, the J gene TRBJ1-5; TRBD1 is a possible D gene (6 bases). Germline V gene sequence: CDR1 ENHRY, CDR2 SYGVKD. V shed 2 bases and J shed 3 bases, with 14 bases lying between them. The CDR3 has 16 residues. In nucleotides, the CDR3 is TGTGCCATCAGTGAGAGCCCAGGGGTCGTCAATCAGCCCCAGCATTTT. As protein: CAISESPGVVNQPQHF.

A few counts support this clone. The chain is built from TRBV7-2 and TRBJ2-5; a possible D gene is TRBD1 (7 bases). The V gene lost 2 bases and the J gene lost 4 bases, with 14 bases spanning the gap. Germline values: CDR1 SGHTA, CDR2 FQGNSA. The length of the CDR3 is 15 residues. The CDR3 region is CASSLTPGGSETQYF. CDR3 nucleotides: TGTGCCAGCAGCTTAACCCCAGGGGGGTCAGAGACCCAGTACTTC.

The genes are TRBV20-1 and TRBJ2-1; D ambiguous. CDR3 length: 11 amino acids. Per the germline V gene, CDR1 is DFQATT and CDR2 is SNEGSKA (reference sequence). V was clipped by 6 bases and J by 8 bases, with 11 bases between them. CDR3 amino acids: CSALDRDEQFF. CDR3 coding DNA: TGCAGTGCCCTGGATAGAGATGAGCAGTTCTTC.

The chain carries TRBV4-1 and TRBJ2-3; 9 positions agree with TRBD2. V lost 1 base to trimming and J lost 4 bases; unmatched junction nucleotides: 12. This CDR3 is built from 18 residues. CDR1 is MGHRA, CDR2 YSYEKL, per germline. CDR3 sequence reads: CASSQVFPGTSSPDTQYF. CDR3 DNA: TGCGCCAGCAGCCAAGTCTTCCCCGGGACTAGCTCGCCAGATACGCAGTATTTT.

This CDR3 reads CASKRVHNVLTF. The DNA of the CDR3 is TGTGCCAGCAAAAGAGTTCATAACGTCCTGACTTTC. This chain connects TRBV6-4 to TRBJ2-6, with D unresolved. V was cut by 7 bases and J by 10 bases, with 11 bases left in between. CDR1 is MRHNA and CDR2 is SNTAGT in the germline V gene. The CDR3 runs to 12 residues.

The chain employs TRBV7-2 and TRBJ2-7; unclear D gene. V lost 1 base, J lost 4 bases, and 14 bases lay in between. This CDR3 has 15 residues. Germline lookup yields CDR1 SGHTA and CDR2 FQGNSA. The CDR3: CASSLDVRSGYEQYF. The CDR3 region has the DNA TGTGCCAGCAGCTTAGACGTAAGGTCGGGTTACGAGCAGTACTTC.

The CDR3 reads CASSLGYGGNTDTQYF. In DNA form, the CDR3 reads TGTGCCAGCAGCCTAGGGTACGGCGGGAACACAGATACGCAGTATTTT. J is TRBJ2-3 and V is TRBV7-9, with D possibly being TRBD2 (6 bases). The CDR3 spans 16 residues. Germline V gene data show CDR1 as SEHNR and CDR2 as FQNEAQ (reference sequence). Trimming took off 5 bases at V and 2 bases at J, with 17 bases between the two ends.

V gene TRBV5-1 combines with J gene TRBJ2-2, with D possibly TRBD2 on 5 matching bases. This CDR3 is built from 15 residues. The V end lost 4 bases, the J end lost 1 base, and 11 bases lay between the germline ends. Looked up from germline, CDR1 is SGHRS and CDR2 is YFSETQ. CDR3 coding DNA: TGCGCCAGCAGCGGAAGCGGAGTGAACACCGGGGAGCTGTTTTTT. It translates to CASSGSGVNTGELFF.

The chain has TRBV5-1 and TRBJ2-1, with 7 bases identical to TRBD1. The CDR3 length is 16 residues. Germline V lookup: CDR1 SGHRS, CDR2 YFSETQ. J gave up 1 base and V 0 bases, and 4 bases lay outside the gene matches. The chain's CDR3 is CASSLAPGQSYNEQFF. The DNA of the CDR3 is TGCGCCAGCAGCTTGGCACCGGGACAGTCCTACAATGAGCAGTTCTTC.

CDR3 amino acids: CASSYIIREQPQHF. DNA of the CDR3: TGTGCCAGCAGTTACATAATTCGGGAACAGCCCCAGCATTTT. J is TRBJ1-5 and V is TRBV6-6; D uncertain. The CDR3 sequence is 14 residues long. Germline values: CDR1 MNHNY, CDR2 SVGAGI (reference sequence). Trimming took off 2 bases at V and 7 bases at J, with 12 bases between the two ends.